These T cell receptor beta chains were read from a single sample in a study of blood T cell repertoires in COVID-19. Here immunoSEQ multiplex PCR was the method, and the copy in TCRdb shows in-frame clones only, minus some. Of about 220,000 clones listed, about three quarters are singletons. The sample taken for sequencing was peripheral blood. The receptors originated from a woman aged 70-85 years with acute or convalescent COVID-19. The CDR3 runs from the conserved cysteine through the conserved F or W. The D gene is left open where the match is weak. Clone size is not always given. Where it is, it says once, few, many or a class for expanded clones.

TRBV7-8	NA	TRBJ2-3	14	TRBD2	TGTGCCAGCAGCACACTAGCGGCACTGGATACGCAGTATTTT	CASSTLAALDTQYF
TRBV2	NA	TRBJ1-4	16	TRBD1	TGTGCCAGCAGAGGCGGGACAGGGATCCCTAGTGAAAAACTGTTTTTT	CASRGGTGIPSEKLFF
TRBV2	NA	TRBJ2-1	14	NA	TGTGCCAGCAGTATCAACAGGGCAGACAATGAGCAGTTCTTC	CASSINRADNEQFF
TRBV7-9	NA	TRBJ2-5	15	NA	TGTGCCAGCAGCTTAGCCAGGGTATTTGGGGAGACCCAGTACTTC	CASSLARVFGETQYF
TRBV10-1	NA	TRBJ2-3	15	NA	TGCGCCAGCAGTGAGTCGACAGGGGACTACGATACGCAGTATTTT	CASSESTGDYDTQYF
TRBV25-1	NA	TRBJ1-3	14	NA	TGTGCCAGCAGTCCCTCGGCGGCGGGAAACACCATATATTTT	CASSPSAAGNTIYF
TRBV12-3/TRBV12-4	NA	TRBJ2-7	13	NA	TGTGCCAGCAGTTTACGTCGGGACTACGAGCAGTACTTC	CASSLRRDYEQYF
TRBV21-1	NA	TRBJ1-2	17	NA	TGTGCCAGCAGCAAAGTACCCCCCGGGACTGCAGGTGGCGGCTACACCTTC	CASSKVPPGTAGGGYTF
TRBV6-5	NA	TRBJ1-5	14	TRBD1	TGTGCCAGCACCCCGGGGACAGGGGGACAGCCCCAGCATTTT	CASTPGTGGQPQHF
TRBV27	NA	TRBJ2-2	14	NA	TGTGCCAGCAGGCTAGAGGTCGGGGCCGGGGAGCTGTTTTTT	CASRLEVGAGELFF
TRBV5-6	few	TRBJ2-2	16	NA	TGTGCCAGCAGCCAGAACCTAAACAGGGCCACCGGGGAGCTGTTTTTT	CASSQNLNRATGELFF
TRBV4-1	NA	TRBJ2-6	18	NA	TGCGCCAGCAGCCCCATAGGGACATTCAACTCTGGGGCCAACGTCCTGACTTTC	CASSPIGTFNSGANVLTF
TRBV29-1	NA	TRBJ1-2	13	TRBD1	TGCAGCGTACGGACAGGGGGCAATTATGGCTACACCTTC	CSVRTGGNYGYTF
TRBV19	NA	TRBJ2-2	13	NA	TGTGCCAGTAGGACAGGTCGGTCCGGGGAGCTGTTTTTT	CASRTGRSGELFF
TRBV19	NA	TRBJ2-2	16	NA	TGTGCCAGTAGTGTCCGGACAGTCTCGAACACCGGGGAGCTGTTTTTT	CASSVRTVSNTGELFF
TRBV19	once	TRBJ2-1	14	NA	TGTGCCAGCAGGCGGGGCGCGGACTCCAATGAGCAGTTCTTC	CASRRGADSNEQFF
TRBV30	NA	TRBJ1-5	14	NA	TGTGCCTGGAGTAGGGGAACCAGCAATCAGCCCCAGCATTTT	CAWSRGTSNQPQHF
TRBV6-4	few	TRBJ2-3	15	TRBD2	TGTGCCAGCAGTTCCAGCGGGGAGCCCACAGATACGCAGTATTTT	CASSSSGEPTDTQYF
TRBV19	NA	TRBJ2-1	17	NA	TGTGCCAGTAGTATAAGAGTAGACAGGCTGAGTTACAATGAGCAGTTCTTC	CASSIRVDRLSYNEQFF
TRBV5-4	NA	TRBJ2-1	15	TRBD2	TGTGCCAGCAGCTTGGGGGGCGGGGGGCCCTATGAGCAGTTCTTC	CASSLGGGGPYEQFF
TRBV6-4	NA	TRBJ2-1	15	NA	TGTGCCAGCAGTGACGCGGCCCCTCCGGGCAATGAGCAGTTCTTC	CASSDAAPPGNEQFF
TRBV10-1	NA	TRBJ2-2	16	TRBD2	TGCGCCAGCAGCGACGAGCTAGCGGGGGAGGCCGGGGAGCTGTTTTTT	CASSDELAGEAGELFF
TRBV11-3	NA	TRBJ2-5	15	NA	TGTGCCAGCAGCTTAGGACAGGTTAGGGGAGAGACCCAGTACTTC	CASSLGQVRGETQYF
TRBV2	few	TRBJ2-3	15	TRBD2	TGTGCCAGCAGGGAGCAAGCGGGGGGCGCAGATACGCAGTATTTT	CASREQAGGADTQYF
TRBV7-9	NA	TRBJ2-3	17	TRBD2	TGTGCCAGCAGCTTATCCTGGACTAGCGATGTTCCAGATACGCAGTATTTT	CASSLSWTSDVPDTQYF
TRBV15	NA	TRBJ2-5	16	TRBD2	TGTGCCACCAGCAGAGCAGTTGGGGGGGTTGGGGAGACCCAGTACTTC	CATSRAVGGVGETQYF
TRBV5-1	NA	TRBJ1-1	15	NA	TGCGCCAGCAGCTTATTACCGGAGGGGAACACTGAAGCTTTCTTT	CASSLLPEGNTEAFF
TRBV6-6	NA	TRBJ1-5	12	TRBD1	TGTGCCAGCACGGACAGGGCCCAGCCCCAGCATTTT	CASTDRAQPQHF
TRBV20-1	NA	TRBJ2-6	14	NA	TGCAGTGCTAGTAGCCAGGGCGGGGCCAACGTCCTGACTTTC	CSASSQGGANVLTF
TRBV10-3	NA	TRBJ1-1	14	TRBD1	TGTGCCATCGGAAGGACAGGAGAGAACACTGAAGCTTTCTTT	CAIGRTGENTEAFF